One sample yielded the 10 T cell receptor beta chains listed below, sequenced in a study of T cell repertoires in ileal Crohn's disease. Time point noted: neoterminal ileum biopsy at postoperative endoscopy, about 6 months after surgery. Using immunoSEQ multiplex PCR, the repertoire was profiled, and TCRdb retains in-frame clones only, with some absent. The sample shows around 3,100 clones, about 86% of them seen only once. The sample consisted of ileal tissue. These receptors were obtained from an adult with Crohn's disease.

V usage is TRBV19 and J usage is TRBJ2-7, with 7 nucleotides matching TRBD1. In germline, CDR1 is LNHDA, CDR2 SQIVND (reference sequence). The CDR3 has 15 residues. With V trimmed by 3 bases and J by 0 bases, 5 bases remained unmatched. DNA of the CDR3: TGTGCCAGTAGTATCGGGACAGCGTTCTCCTACGAGCAGTACTTC. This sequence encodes CASSIGTAFSYEQYF.

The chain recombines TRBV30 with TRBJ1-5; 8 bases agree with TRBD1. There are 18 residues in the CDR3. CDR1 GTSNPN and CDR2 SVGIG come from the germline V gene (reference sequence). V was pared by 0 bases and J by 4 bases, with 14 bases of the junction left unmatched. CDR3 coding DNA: TGTGCCTGGAGTGTAGGTGGGACAGGATTTCTAGCAAATCAGCCCCAGCATTTT. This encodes CAWSVGGTGFLANQPQHF.

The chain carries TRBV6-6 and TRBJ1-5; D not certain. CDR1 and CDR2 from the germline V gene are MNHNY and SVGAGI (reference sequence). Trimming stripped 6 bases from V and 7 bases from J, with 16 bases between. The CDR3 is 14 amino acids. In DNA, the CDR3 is TGTGCCAGCAGCGAAACGGGGTATTGGCAGCCCCAGCATTTT. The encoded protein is CASSETGYWQPQHF.

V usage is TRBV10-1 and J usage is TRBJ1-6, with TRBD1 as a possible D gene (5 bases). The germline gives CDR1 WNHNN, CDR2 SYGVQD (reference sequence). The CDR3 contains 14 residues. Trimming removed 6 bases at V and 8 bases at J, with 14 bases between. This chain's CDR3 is CASSRDGEDSPLHF. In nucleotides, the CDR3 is TGCGCCAGCAGCCGGGACGGGGAAGATTCACCCCTCCACTTT.

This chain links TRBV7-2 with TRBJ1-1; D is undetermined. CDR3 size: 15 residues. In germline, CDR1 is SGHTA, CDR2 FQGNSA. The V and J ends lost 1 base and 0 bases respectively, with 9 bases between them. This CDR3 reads CASSLVPAMNTEAFF. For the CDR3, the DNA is TGTGCCAGCAGCTTAGTACCAGCAATGAACACTGAAGCTTTCTTT.

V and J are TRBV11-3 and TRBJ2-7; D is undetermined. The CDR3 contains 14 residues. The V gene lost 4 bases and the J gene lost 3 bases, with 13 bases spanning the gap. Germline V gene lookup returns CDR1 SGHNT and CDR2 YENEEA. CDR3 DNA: TGTGCCAGCAGCTCCGAACCTTTTTTCTACGAGCAGTACTTC. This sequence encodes CASSSEPFFYEQYF.

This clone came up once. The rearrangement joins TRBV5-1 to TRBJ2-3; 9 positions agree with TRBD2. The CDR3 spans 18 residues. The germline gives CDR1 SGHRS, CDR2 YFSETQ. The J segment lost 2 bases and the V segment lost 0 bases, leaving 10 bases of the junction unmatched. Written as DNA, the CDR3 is TGCGCCAGCAGCTTGGCCGTCGGCGGGGGGGACCTCACAGATACGCAGTATTTT. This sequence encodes CASSLAVGGGDLTDTQYF.

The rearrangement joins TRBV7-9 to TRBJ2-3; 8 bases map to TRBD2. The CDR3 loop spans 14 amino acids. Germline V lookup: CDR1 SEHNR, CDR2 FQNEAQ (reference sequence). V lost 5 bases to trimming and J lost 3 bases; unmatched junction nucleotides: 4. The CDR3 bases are TGTGCCAGCAGCCACCGGGGGGGAACAGATACGCAGTATTTT. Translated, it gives CASSHRGGTDTQYF.

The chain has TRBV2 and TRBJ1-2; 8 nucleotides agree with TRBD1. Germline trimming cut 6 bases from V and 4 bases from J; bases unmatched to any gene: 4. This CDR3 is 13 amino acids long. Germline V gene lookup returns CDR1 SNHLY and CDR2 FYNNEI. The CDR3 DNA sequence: TGTGCCAGCAGGCCTGGGACAGGCTATGGCTACACCTTC. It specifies CASRPGTGYGYTF.

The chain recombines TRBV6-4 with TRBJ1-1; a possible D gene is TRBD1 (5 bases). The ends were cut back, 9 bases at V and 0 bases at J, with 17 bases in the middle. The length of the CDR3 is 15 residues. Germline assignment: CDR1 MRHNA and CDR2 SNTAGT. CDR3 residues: CASFTVGRMNTEAFF. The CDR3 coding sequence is TGTGCCAGTTTTACCGTGGGACGGATGAACACTGAAGCTTTCTTT.